Described below is a single T cell receptor (beta chain) sequence and its context. This clone's antigen is unknown. The sample holds no much larger clone one base away, and base qualities are not on file. The immunoSEQ Assay, a bias-controlled multiplex PCR, was used to amplify TCRbeta CDR3 regions from genomic DNA. On the study's bioinformatics: The number of nucleated cells in each sample was estimated from the amplification of reference gene primers within the assay. To quantify the absolute abundance of each unique TCRbeta CDR3 rearrangement, sequence reads were collapsed and filtered. For each sample, productive Simpson clonality was calculated as the square root of Simpson's diversity index across productive rearrangements. Imported from immuneACCESS, the table was reduced by TCRdb to in-frame sequences with V and J called. These copies leave out some clones; in studies compared against another copy, an unresolved V gene accounts for under half, and the cause of the remainder is not known. From that table come the V and J calls and clone size; the DNA was used to work out D and trimming. This sample holds 290,000 or so clones; 75% to 85% were observed only once. The ten top clones hold roughly 4.6% of the sample.

Each collaborating institution followed its own protocols to collect whole blood in K2EDTA tubes. Collaborator samples were shipped for TCRbeta analysis as frozen whole blood, isolated PBMCs, or DNA extracted from either sample type. From the cysteine through the phenylalanine, the CDR3 covers 15 amino acids. Solely the CDR3 DNA is kept, with 45 bases framed from the first base. CDR1 MDHEN and CDR2 SYDVKM were looked up in the germline V gene. The germline ends are 16 bases apart after V is trimmed by 7 bases and J by 2 bases. This record belongs to a study of blood T cell repertoires in COVID-19 (dated by TCRdb to about 2020). With regard to the full study: The collaborator samples originated in the United States, Italy and Spain and spanned the acute and convalescent phases of COVID-19. Where available, HLA class I and class II types were obtained from metadata supplied by the sample provider rather than from assay-based typing. Samples were obtained from the ongoing ImmuneRACE study (first 160 participants) and from over a thousand subjects provided by 6 global collaborators. The sample metadata nearly always contained a de-identified subject ID, COVID-19 status, age in years and sex. Subjects who had been exposed to COVID-19, were actively infected with it, or had recovered from it provided the deeply sampled blood TCRbeta repertoires that made up the dataset. The repertoires were released in a freely available public database meant as a resource for research on the immune response to SARS-CoV-2. The prospective study material was composed of cDNA or gDNA derived from T cells, B-cell-depleted T cells, or PBMCs.

On the study overall, not on this receptor specifically: The amount of clinical and demographic metadata varied by source and participant and was provided uncurated.

The clonotype comes from a man aged 50 or older with active or convalescent COVID-19. The rearranged segments are TRBV28 and TRBJ2-3; TRBD1 is a weak D gene call, 5 bases matching. Sequencing used peripheral blood. The DNA sequence is TGTGCCAGCACCGCAGGACAAAAATTCACAGATACGCAGTATTTT. Translated, it gives CASTAGQKFTDTQYF.